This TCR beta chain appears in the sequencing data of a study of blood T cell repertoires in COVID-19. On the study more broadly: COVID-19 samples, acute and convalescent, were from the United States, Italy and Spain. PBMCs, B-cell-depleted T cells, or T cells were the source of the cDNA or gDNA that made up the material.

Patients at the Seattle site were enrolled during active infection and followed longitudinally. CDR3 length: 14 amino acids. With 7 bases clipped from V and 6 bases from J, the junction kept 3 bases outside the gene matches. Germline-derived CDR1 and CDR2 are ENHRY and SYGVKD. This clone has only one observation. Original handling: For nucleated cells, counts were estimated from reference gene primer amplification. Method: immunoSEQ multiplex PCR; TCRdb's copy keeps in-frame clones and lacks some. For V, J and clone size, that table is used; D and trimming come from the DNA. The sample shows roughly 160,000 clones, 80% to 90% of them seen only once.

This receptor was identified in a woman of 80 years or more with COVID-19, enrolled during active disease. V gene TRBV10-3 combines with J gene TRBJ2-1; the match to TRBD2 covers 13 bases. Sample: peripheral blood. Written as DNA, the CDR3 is TGTGCCATCACTCGACTAGCGGGAGGCAATGAGCAGTTCTTC. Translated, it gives CAITRLAGGNEQFF.